Below, 18 T cell receptor beta chains from the same sample are listed, as sequenced in a study of T cell changes during pregnancy in multiple sclerosis. Measured with immunoSEQ multiplex PCR; TCRdb has only the in-frame clones, and not every one. The sample lists approximately 99,000 clones, under 95% occurring once. The sample consisted of peripheral blood, taken after pregnancy. The receptor source for this set is a female donor with multiple sclerosis, enrolled in a pregnancy study.

The chain carries TRBV5-4 and TRBJ1-2, with TRBD1 identical over 9 bases. V was clipped by 4 bases and J by 3 bases; unmatched bases: 7. Germline-derived CDR1 and CDR2 are SGHNT and YYREEE (reference sequence). The CDR3 extends over 15 amino acids. DNA for the CDR3: TGTGCCAGCAGCAGGGGACAGGGACCCTACTATGGCTACACCTTC. Translated, it gives CASSRGQGPYYGYTF.

The chain couples TRBV14 to TRBJ2-7; 10 bases align to TRBD2. The CDR3 length is 15 residues. Germline loops: CDR1 SGHDN, CDR2 FVKESK. The junction had 7 bases not matched to a gene; V was cut back by 1 base and J by 7 bases. The CDR3 region has the DNA TGTGCCAGCAGCCAAGTGGTAGCGGGAGGCGAGGAGCAGTACTTC. It specifies CASSQVVAGGEEQYF. Full variable domain (rest looked up from reference TRBV14 and TRBJ2-7): EAGVTQFPSHSVIEKGQTVTLRCDPISGHDNLYWYRRVMGKEIKFLLHFVKESKQDESGMPNNRFLAERTGGTYSTLKVQPAELEDSGVYFCASSQVVAGGEEQYFGPGTRLTVT.

V is TRBV14 and J is TRBJ2-4; 9 bases match TRBD2. This CDR3 is built from 16 residues. J was trimmed by 6 bases and V by 3 bases; bases with no gene match: 9. Per the germline V gene, CDR1 is SGHDN and CDR2 is FVKESK. The CDR3 loop reads CASSQLTSGGLNIQYF. Here the CDR3 DNA reads TGTGCCAGCAGCCAGTTGACTAGCGGAGGCCTAAACATTCAGTACTTC.

J is TRBJ2-1 and V is TRBV7-2; 8 bases are shared with TRBD1. Germline CDR1 is SGHTA and CDR2 is FQGNSA. Losses at the gene ends were 1 base for V and 7 bases for J; bases not matched to a gene: 6. This CDR3 spans 15 amino acids. CDR3 region: CASSLGTGSANEQFF. The CDR3 bases are TGTGCCAGCAGCTTAGGGACAGGGTCAGCGAATGAGCAGTTCTTC.

This sequence joins TRBV19 and TRBJ1-2; 9 bases fit TRBD1. The length of the CDR3 is 17 residues. J gave up 4 bases and V 6 bases, and 15 bases lay outside the gene matches. Germline V CDR1 and CDR2: LNHDA, SQIVND (reference sequence). The CDR3 sequence: CASRSGTGQFLSYGYTF. CDR3 nucleotides: TGTGCCAGTAGATCCGGGACAGGGCAGTTCCTATCCTATGGCTACACCTTC.

This chain links TRBV30 with TRBJ1-2, with D maybe TRBD1 (6 bases). CDR3 length equals 14 residues. The ends were cut back, 3 bases at V and 4 bases at J, with 15 bases in the middle. CDR1 and CDR2 from the germline V gene are GTSNPN and SVGIG (reference sequence). The chain's CDR3 is CAWRGQRGTYGYTF. CDR3 sequence (DNA): TGTGCCTGGAGGGGACAAAGGGGTACCTATGGCTACACCTTC.

This clone has a single count. The J gene is TRBJ2-5, the V gene TRBV5-8; D possibly corresponds to TRBD1 (6 bases). The V end lost 3 bases, the J end lost 5 bases, and 11 bases lay between the germline ends. Germline values: CDR1 SGHTS, CDR2 YDEGEE. This CDR3 comprises 13 residues. The CDR3 nucleotides read TGTGCCAGCAGCTACGAGAGGGGGGAGACCCAGTACTTC. Translation: CASSYERGETQYF.

This chain connects TRBV27 to TRBJ1-2, with D unresolved. The CDR3 is 13 residues long. CDR1 is MNHEY, CDR2 SMNVEV, per germline (reference sequence). The V end was cut by 5 bases, the J end by 3 bases, with 10 bases between. The CDR3 reads CASSVTADYGYTF. The CDR3 DNA follows: TGTGCCAGCAGTGTAACAGCCGACTATGGCTACACCTTC.

The chain uses TRBV28 and TRBJ2-6; possibly TRBD1 for D (6 bases). The length of the CDR3 is 18 residues. Germline CDR1 reads MDHEN; CDR2 reads SYDVKM. The V end was cut by 6 bases, the J end by 0 bases, with 18 bases between. DNA for the CDR3: TGTGCCAGCAGCACAGACAGGATAGAACGCTCTGGGGCCAACGTCCTGACTTTC. Translating gives CASSTDRIERSGANVLTF.

As DNA, the CDR3 is TGTGCCAGCAGCTTAGGGACTAGCGGGGCCGCGGGTTCTGGGGAGCTGTTTTTT. It is translated as CASSLGTSGAAGSGELFF. V is TRBV7-6 and J is TRBJ2-2; 12 bases agree with TRBD2. V gave up 1 base and J gave up 8 bases; unmatched junction bases: 11. The germline CDR1 and CDR2 sequences are SGHVS and FNYEAQ. The length of the CDR3 is 18 residues. Full variable domain (remainder filled in from reference TRBV7-6 and TRBJ2-2): GAGVSQSPRYKVTKRGQDVALRCDPISGHVSLYWYRQALGQGPEFLTYFNYEAQQDKSGLPNDRFSAERPEGSISTLTIQRTEQRDSAMYRCASSLGTSGAAGSGELFFGEGSRLTVL.

This clone was recorded once. DNA for the CDR3: TGTGCCAGCAGCATAAAAGGCGCAGGGTCGGAGACCCAGTACTTC. It encodes CASSIKGAGSETQYF. V usage is TRBV11-2 and J usage is TRBJ2-5; D is possibly TRBD1 (5 bases). The CDR3 consists of 15 residues. V was cut by 5 bases and J by 5 bases, with 18 bases left in between. CDR1 is SGHAT and CDR2 is FQNNGV in the germline V gene.

This chain links TRBV5-1 with TRBJ2-7; TRBD2 matches at 9 bases. The CDR3 extends over 15 amino acids. J lost 3 bases, V lost 3 bases, and 7 bases had no gene match. In germline, CDR1 is SGHRS, CDR2 YFSETQ. The CDR3 DNA reads TGCGCCAGCAGCTCCTCCAGCGGGGGGATCTACGAGCAGTACTTC. The encoded protein is CASSSSSGGIYEQYF.

The genes are TRBV6-1 and TRBJ2-1; possible D gene TRBD1, 6 bases. V dropped 10 bases and J dropped 0 bases, with 16 bases sitting between them. This CDR3 spans 15 amino acids. The germline CDR1 and CDR2 sequences are MNHNS and SASEGT. This CDR3 reads CATLQGTISYNEQFF. As DNA, the CDR3 is TGTGCCACACTACAGGGAACCATCTCCTACAATGAGCAGTTCTTC.

The gene calls are TRBV5-4 and TRBJ2-1; D not resolved. Germline loops: CDR1 SGHNT, CDR2 YYREEE (reference sequence). The CDR3 covers 13 residues. The V gene lost 1 base and the J gene lost 8 bases, with 10 bases spanning the gap. For the CDR3, the DNA is TGTGCCAGCAGCTTGCCGGGTTACGATGAGCAGTTCTTC. Its translation: CASSLPGYDEQFF.

The CDR3 bases are TGTGCCAGCAGCGCTGGGGGCAGCTATGGCTACACCTTC. This gives the protein CASSAGGSYGYTF. The rearrangement uses TRBV7-9 and TRBJ1-2; D may be TRBD1 (6 bases). Germline V gene lookup returns CDR1 SEHNR and CDR2 FQNEAQ (reference sequence). V shed 5 bases and J shed 4 bases, with 11 bases lying between them. The CDR3 contains 13 residues. Full variable domain (outside the CDR3, taken from reference TRBV7-9 and TRBJ1-2): DTGVSQNPRHKITKRGQNVTFRCDPISEHNRLYWYRQTLGQGPEFLTYFQNEAQLEKSRLLSDRFSAERPKGSFSTLEIQRTEQGDSAMYLCASSAGGSYGYTFGSGTRLTVV.

The J gene is TRBJ2-2, the V gene TRBV7-9; no reliable D call. CDR1 is SEHNR, CDR2 FQNEAQ, per germline (reference sequence). This CDR3 is 15 amino acids long. V dropped 1 base and J dropped 1 base, with 7 bases sitting between them. CDR3 bases: TGTGCCAGCAGCTTAGAGATAGTGAACACCGGGGAGCTGTTTTTT. This gives the protein CASSLEIVNTGELFF. Based on the CDR3 plus reference TRBV7-9 and TRBJ2-2, the full variable domain is DTGVSQNPRHKITKRGQNVTFRCDPISEHNRLYWYRQTLGQGPEFLTYFQNEAQLEKSRLLSDRFSAERPKGSFSTLEIQRTEQGDSAMYLCASSLEIVNTGELFFGEGSRLTVL.

V is TRBV4-3 and J is TRBJ1-2, with D unclear. The CDR3 runs 14 residues. With 1 base removed from V and 5 bases from J, the gap between germline ends came to 11 bases. Looked up from germline, CDR1 is LGHNA and CDR2 is YSLEER. CDR3 in amino acids: CASSQAHGSYGYTF. Here the CDR3 DNA reads TGCGCCAGCAGCCAAGCTCACGGTTCTTATGGCTACACCTTC.

V usage is TRBV30 and J usage is TRBJ2-5, with TRBD1 matching over 9 bases. CDR3 length: 13 amino acids. V was pared by 7 bases and J by 5 bases, with 8 bases of the junction left unmatched. CDR1 is GTSNPN and CDR2 is SVGIG in the germline V gene (reference sequence). The CDR3 bases are TGTGCCTTTACAGGGGGCGCGGGGGAGACCCAGTACTTC. It yields the protein CAFTGGAGETQYF.